This T cell receptor beta chain was recovered during a study of cytomegalovirus exposure and HLA in healthy donors. The CDR3 length is 15 residues. In germline, CDR1 is MDHEN, CDR2 SYDVKM. V trimming: 7 bases; J trimming: 2 bases; junction bases outside the gene matches: 9. Both 60 Vbeta primers and 13 Jbeta primers went into the PCR. TCRdb's copy holds only in-frame clones and misses some; the assay was immunoSEQ multiplex PCR. The sample lists about 150,000 clones, 60% to 70% occurring once. This chain links TRBV28 with TRBJ2-3; 7 bases fit TRBD2. The sequenced sample was PBMCs. The clonotype originates from a woman aged 55-75 years in good health and CMV-seropositive. CDR3 sequence: CASTSTRGYTDTQYF. The CDR3 coding sequence is TGTGCCAGCACATCGACGCGGGGGTACACAGATACGCAGTATTTT.